Below, one T cell receptor beta chain is given with its context. Its antigen specificity is not known. The germline gene is not matched at one end of the junction; a read error may be the cause. The library was generated by the immunoSEQ multiplex PCR assay. The multiplex PCR relied on a mix of 60 forward primers for TCR Vbeta segments and 13 reverse primers for TCR Jbeta segments. The CDR3 region of rearranged TCR beta genes was amplified from genomic DNA with a multiplex PCR assay. Amplified TCR beta libraries were sequenced as 87-base-pair reads on the Illumina HiSeq System. Regarding the original processing steps: A later analysis counted approximately 76 million unique TCR beta chains across the 666 repertoires, and around 9.9 million of these chains were shared by at least two donors. A nearest-neighbor algorithm error-corrected the raw reads and collapsed the reads into unique sequences, merging closely related sequences to remove PCR and sequencing errors. CDR3 sequences were aligned to IMGT reference sequences to assign V, D and J gene segments. Each retained sequence needed at least a six-nucleotide match to both a V gene segment and a J gene segment. Rearrangements were classified as productive when the CDR3 lacked stop codons and remained in frame with V and J, and all other rearrangements were classified as non-productive. Following IMGT convention, CDR3 was defined as the stretch from the second conserved V-encoded cysteine to the conserved J-encoded phenylalanine. The earlier analysis of 500 to 650 of the donors excluded any sequence lacking an unambiguous match to a single V gene segment. An earlier analysis of just under 600 of the donors called V segments functional above 56.7% productive rearrangements and segregating when the between-donor standard deviation exceeded 5%. A statistical classification framework was developed to diagnose cytomegalovirus status using the catalog of TCR beta chain sequences. A later analysis assigned V and J genes by comparing TCR nucleotide sequences with IMGT/GENE-DB human TR gene sequences. The TCRdist pipeline was used in a later analysis to assign CDR3 sequences and most-parsimonious VDJ recombination scenarios. In a later analysis, each TCR beta chain was defined by its CDR3 amino acid sequence together with its V-gene family, and reads lacking a unique V-gene family were excluded. In a later analysis, several hundred highly shared, low-generation-probability nucleotide sequences were removed to address suspected cross-contamination and a sequencing artifact. In a later analysis, a clonal expansion index for each public chain was calculated from normalized within-repertoire ranks of inferred template counts. In a later analysis, generation probabilities were computed using a VDJ recombination model fitted to out-of-frame rearrangements, and the results were checked against IGoR. In a later analysis, TCR-TCR, TCR-HLA and TCR-CMV co-occurrence was scored with hypergeometric tests, and a repertoire-size bias correction was applied to TCR pairs. A later analysis estimated false discovery rates by permuting HLA or CMV assignments 20 times. A later analysis grouped co-occurring TCRs with DBSCAN, adding TCRdist sequence similarity when clustering within HLA-allele-positive subsets. For co-occurrence clustering, repertoires with fewer than 30,000 or more than 120,000 public chains were excluded, along with about five repertoires with anomalous nucleotide sharing. TCRdb limited this immuneACCESS table to in-frame rearrangements with V and J called. A share of clones is missing; checked studies link under half to unresolved V genes, and the rest is unexplained. The D gene and trimming were derived from the DNA, and the V and J assignments and clone size from that table. A total of 90,000 to 120,000 clones appear in this sample, more than 65% of them only once. The ten largest clones represent less than 5% of the sample.

The source of the sample is a study of cytomegalovirus exposure and HLA in healthy donors (dated by TCRdb to 2016 to 2017). Looking at the study overall: An earlier analysis of some 550 of the donors reported 250 to 350 Gb of sequence data and more than 90 million unique TCR beta sequences from about 200 million T cells. High-throughput TCR immunosequencing, statistical association of individual TCRs with disease status, and machine learning were combined to predict cytomegalovirus infection status. The genetic ancestry cluster associated with self-reported Caucasian donors included roughly four fifths of the 300 to 450 genotyped donors. The study aimed to test whether signatures of past pathogen exposure could be identified by cataloging public T cell receptors. Using immunosequencing, the study profiled T cell repertoires from about 650 subjects and related those repertoires to cytomegalovirus serostatus. Besides the first cohort of around 700 subjects, a separate validation cohort made up of around 120 different subjects was used. Every repertoire in the discovery cohort had been generated on one and the same sequencing platform. The number of typed donors differed by locus: roughly 620-630 for A, B, C, DRB1 and DQB1; roughly 510 for DQA1; 600 to 610 for DPA1; and roughly 470 for DPB1. Class I and class II HLA loci were covered by the typing at four-digit resolution. Rather than drawing on any new phenotypic data, the later analysis identified candidate immune exposures from TCR beta sequences and the way those sequences occurred across donors. Across about 380 genotyped donors of the cohort, an average of about 220,000 unique TCR beta nucleotide sequences per donor were sequenced, and around 20% of those sequences were non-productive. In a later genetic analysis, genome-wide SNP genotypes for about 55% of the roughly 700 donors were used, and that subset was treated as a discovery cohort. About 330 gigabases of sequencing data and around 88 million unique TCR sequences made up an early release that covered 500 to 650 HLA-typed donors. In a later analysis, previously published TCR beta repertoires from more than 500 donors were re-analyzed and high-resolution HLA genotyping was added so that TCR occurrence patterns could be studied. An earlier analysis of approximately 500 of the donors applied high-throughput TCR beta sequencing to assess whether each TCR beta V gene segment acted as functional or pseudogenic. Because of strong linkage in the cohort, five DR-DQ haplotypes were treated as single units for association and clustering. Donor age, sex, ethnicity and CMV serostatus were compiled together with the repertoire data. Overall results and qualifications from the work: A further reported finding was that TCR beta sequences accurately predicted the HLA-A and HLA-B alleles for most subjects in the first cohort. For the cohort, immune exposure information was limited to CMV serostatus. Several of the top co-occurrence clusters appeared to be linked to parvovirus B19, influenza, CMV and Epstein-Barr virus, according to a later analysis. Three of the identified cytomegalovirus-associated TCR beta chains were confirmed in vitro to be specific for cytomegalovirus antigens. A later analysis found that HLA-associated TCR beta chains were more clonally expanded and had lower generation probabilities than equally common non-associated chains. An association between a missense DCLRE1C variant and V-gene and J-gene trimming of TCR beta chains was found in a later genetic analysis and replicated in an independent cohort. According to the authors, the approach could potentially be generalized to other disease states and immunological phenotypes. In an earlier analysis of 500 to 650 of the donors, most TCR beta V segments appeared in productive rearrangements about 90% or about 30% of the time, broadly matching IMGT annotations. In a later analysis, the rate of TCR association differed among HLA loci, with DRB1 alleles having the most associated TCRs and HLA-C alleles having the fewest. When HLA alleles, especially DR and DQ, strongly co-occurred, attributing TCR associations to individual alleles was difficult. Presence/absence analyses assumed roughly uniform sequencing depth across donors, an assumption that may not hold. The earlier analysis of 587 of the donors excluded roughly 17 rarely observed V segments, including chromosome 9 orphons, because counts were too low. Most CMV-associated TCR beta chains appeared to be HLA-restricted in a later analysis, and the HLA associations seemed to be driven largely by CMV exposure. In a later genetic analysis, fewer N-insertions in productive TCRs were reported among donors in an Asian-associated ancestry cluster than the roughly 640-donor mean. The study listed approximately 160 TCR beta chains as associated with cytomegalovirus. The cohort was sequenced for TCR beta chains only, and without alpha or paired-chain data the features that could be detected were limited. Cytomegalovirus status was reported to be diagnosed by the classifier with high specificity and sensitivity in both the original and validation cohorts. A group of highly shared sequence variants was considered likely to be a technical artifact of the sequencing pipeline. Some IMGT-functional V segments, including TRBV6-2 and TRBV6-3, could not be told apart with the 87-base-pair reads, so those segments were excluded. HLA typing was unavailable for some donors at each locus, so association tests used only the typed subset. Linkage disequilibrium might explain the correlated functional status among segregating V segments, but an unknown experimental factor could not be ruled out. In a later analysis, 16,951 TCR beta sequences were associated with specific HLA alleles at a false discovery rate of 0.05. Across donors, most TCR sequences were observed very rarely, whereas some public TCRs were present in many individuals.

The cohort comprised around 690 healthy bone marrow donors. All cohort members were sampled while nominally healthy, although unrecorded immune exposures were likely present. The donor tested CMV seropositive, placing the donor among the 250 to 300 seropositive members of the cohort. A peripheral blood sample was provided by each donor, and peripheral blood mononuclear cells were used for TCR beta sequencing. The Qiagen DNeasy Blood Extraction Kit was used to extract genomic DNA from the blood cell samples. CDR1 and CDR2, per the germline V gene (reference sequence), are LNHNV and YYDKDF. There are 14 amino acids in the CDR3, from cysteine to phenylalanine inclusive. Only CDR3 DNA remains: 42 bases, in frame from the first base.

The specimen was PBMCs. Recombination joined TRBV15 with TRBJ2-1; no D segment can be confidently identified. The clonotype originates from a woman under 30 in good health and CMV-seropositive. This receptor has the CDR3 CATSGDNAYNEQFF. Read as DNA, the sequence is TGTGCCACCAGCGGAGACAATGCCTACAATGAGCAGTTCTTC.